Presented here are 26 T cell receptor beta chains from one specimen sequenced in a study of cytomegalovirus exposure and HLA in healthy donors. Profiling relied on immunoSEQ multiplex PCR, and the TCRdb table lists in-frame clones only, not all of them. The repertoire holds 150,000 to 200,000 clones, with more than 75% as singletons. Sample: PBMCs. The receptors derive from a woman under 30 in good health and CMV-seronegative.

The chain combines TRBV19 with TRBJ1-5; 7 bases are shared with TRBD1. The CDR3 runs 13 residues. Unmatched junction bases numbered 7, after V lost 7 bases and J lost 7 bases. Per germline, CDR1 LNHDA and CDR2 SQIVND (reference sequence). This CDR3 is CASTPTGVQPQHF. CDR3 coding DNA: TGTGCCAGTACTCCAACAGGGGTCCAGCCCCAGCATTTT.

DNA for the CDR3: TGCGCCAGCAGCCCACGGACTAGCGGGGGCTCTTGGACCTACGAGCAGTACTTC. It translates to CASSPRTSGGSWTYEQYF. The chain recombines TRBV5-1 with TRBJ2-7, with 13 nucleotides matching TRBD2. The ends lost 4 bases at V and 2 bases at J; junction bases unmatched: 12. Germline loops: CDR1 SGHRS, CDR2 YFSETQ. This CDR3 spans 18 amino acids.

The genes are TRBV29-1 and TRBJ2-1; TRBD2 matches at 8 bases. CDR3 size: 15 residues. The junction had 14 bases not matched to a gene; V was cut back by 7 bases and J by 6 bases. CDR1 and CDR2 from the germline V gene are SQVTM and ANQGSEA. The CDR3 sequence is CSASSPGLGSNEQFF. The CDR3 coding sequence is TGCAGCGCCTCTTCGCCGGGACTAGGATCCAATGAGCAGTTCTTC.

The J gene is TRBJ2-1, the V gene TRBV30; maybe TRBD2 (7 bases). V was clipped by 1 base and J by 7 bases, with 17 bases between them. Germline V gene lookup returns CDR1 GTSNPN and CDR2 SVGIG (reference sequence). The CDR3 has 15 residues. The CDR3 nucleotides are TGTGCCTGGAGTGGACAGGCGGGGGTTTTAAATGAGCAGTTCTTC. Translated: CAWSGQAGVLNEQFF.

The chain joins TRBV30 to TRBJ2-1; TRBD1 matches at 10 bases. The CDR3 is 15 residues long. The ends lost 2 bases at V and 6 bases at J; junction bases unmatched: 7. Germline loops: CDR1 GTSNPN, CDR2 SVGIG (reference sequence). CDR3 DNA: TGTGCCTGGAGTCCGGGACAGGGGTTGGCCAATGAGCAGTTCTTC. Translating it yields CAWSPGQGLANEQFF.

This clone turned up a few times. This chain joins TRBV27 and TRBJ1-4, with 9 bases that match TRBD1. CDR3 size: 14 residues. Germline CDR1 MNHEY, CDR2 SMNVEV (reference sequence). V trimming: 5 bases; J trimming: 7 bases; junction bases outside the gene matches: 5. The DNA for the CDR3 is TGTGCCAGCAGTAAGAACAGGGGGCGTGAAAAACTGTTTTTT. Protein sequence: CASSKNRGREKLFF.

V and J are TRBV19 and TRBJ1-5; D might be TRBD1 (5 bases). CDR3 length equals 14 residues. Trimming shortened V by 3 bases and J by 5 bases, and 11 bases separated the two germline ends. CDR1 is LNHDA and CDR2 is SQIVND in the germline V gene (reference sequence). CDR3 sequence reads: CASSIGGGDQPQHF. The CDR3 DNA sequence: TGTGCCAGTAGTATCGGCGGGGGAGATCAGCCCCAGCATTTT.

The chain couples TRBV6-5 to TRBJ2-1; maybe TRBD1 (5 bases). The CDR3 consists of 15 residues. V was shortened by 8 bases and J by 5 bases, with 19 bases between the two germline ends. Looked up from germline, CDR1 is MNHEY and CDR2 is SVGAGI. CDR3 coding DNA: TGTGCCAGCTGCGTTGAGCCCCAAGGGGACAATGAGCAGTTCTTC. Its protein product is CASCVEPQGDNEQFF.

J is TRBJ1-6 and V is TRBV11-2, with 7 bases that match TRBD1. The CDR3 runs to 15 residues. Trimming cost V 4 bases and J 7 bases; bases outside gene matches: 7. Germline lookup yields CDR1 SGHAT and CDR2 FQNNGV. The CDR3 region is CASSSLTGLNSPLHF. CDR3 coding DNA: TGTGCCAGCAGCTCGTTGACAGGGTTAAATTCACCCCTCCACTTT. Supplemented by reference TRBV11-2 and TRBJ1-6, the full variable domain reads EAGVAQSPRYKIIEKRQSVAFWCNPISGHATLYWYQQILGQGPKLLIQFQNNGVVDDSQLPKDRFSAERLKGVDSTLKIQPAKLEDSAVYLCASSSLTGLNSPLHFGNGTRLTVT.

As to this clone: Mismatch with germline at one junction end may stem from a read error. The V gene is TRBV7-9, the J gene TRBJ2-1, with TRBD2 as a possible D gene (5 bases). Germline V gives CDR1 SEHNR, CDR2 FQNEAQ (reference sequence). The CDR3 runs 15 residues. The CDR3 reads CASSLATSSYNEQFF. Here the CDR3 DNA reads TGTGCCAGCAGCCTAGCCACTTCCTCCTACAATGAGCAGTTCTTC.

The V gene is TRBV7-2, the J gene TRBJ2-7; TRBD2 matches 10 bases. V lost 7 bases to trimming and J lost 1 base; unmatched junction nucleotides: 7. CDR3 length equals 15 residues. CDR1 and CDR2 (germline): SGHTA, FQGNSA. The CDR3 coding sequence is TGTGCCAGCACGGTAGGGACTAGCGCTTCCTACGAGCAGTACTTC. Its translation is CASTVGTSASYEQYF.

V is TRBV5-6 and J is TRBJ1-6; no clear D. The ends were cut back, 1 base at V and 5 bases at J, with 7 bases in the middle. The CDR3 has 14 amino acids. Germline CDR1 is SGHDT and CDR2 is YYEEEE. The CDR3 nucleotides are TGTGCCAGCAGCTTGCAACTCAATAATTCACCCCTCCACTTT. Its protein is CASSLQLNNSPLHF.

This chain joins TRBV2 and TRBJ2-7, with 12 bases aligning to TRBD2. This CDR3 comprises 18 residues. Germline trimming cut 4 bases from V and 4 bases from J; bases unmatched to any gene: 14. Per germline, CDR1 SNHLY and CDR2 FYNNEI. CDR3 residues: CASSGLAGGLLSSYEQYF. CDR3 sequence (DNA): TGTGCCAGCAGTGGTCTAGCGGGAGGGCTATTATCCTCGTACGAGCAGTACTTC.

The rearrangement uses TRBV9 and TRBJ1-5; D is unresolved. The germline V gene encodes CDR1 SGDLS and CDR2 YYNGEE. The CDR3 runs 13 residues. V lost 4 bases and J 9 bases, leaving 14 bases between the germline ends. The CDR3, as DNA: TGTGCCAGCAGCCTAAGAGGCCGTGGGCCCCAGCATTTT. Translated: CASSLRGRGPQHF.

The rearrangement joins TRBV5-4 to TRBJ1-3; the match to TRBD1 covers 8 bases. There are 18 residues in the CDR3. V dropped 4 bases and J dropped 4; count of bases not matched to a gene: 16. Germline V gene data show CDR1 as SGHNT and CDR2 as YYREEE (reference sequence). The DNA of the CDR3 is TGTGCCAGCAGCCCGGAGGCAGGGGGCTATCCGTGGGGAAACACCATATATTTT. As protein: CASSPEAGGYPWGNTIYF.

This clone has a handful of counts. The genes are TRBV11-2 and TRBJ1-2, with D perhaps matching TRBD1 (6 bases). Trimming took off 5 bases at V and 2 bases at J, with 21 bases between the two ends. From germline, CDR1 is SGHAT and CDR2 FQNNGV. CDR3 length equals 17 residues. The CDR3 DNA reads TGTGCCAGCAGCCGACGGCCAGGGGAGGGATTCAACTATGGCTACACCTTC. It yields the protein CASSRRPGEGFNYGYTF.

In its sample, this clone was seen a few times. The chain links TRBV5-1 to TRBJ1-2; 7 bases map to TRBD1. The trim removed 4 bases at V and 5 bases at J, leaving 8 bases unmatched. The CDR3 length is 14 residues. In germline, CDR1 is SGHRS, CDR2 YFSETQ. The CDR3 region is CASSPRDSSYGYTF. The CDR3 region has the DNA TGCGCCAGCAGCCCGAGGGACAGCAGTTATGGCTACACCTTC.

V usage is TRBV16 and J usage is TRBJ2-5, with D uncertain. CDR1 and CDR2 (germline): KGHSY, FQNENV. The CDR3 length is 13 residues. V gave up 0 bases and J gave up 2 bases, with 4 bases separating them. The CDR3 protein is CASSQSRQETQYF. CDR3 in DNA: TGTGCCAGCAGCCAATCCAGACAAGAGACCCAGTACTTC.

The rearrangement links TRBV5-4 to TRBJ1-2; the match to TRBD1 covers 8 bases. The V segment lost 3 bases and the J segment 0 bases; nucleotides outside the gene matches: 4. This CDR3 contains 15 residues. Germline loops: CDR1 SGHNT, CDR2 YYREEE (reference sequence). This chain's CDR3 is CASSSGQGANYGYTF. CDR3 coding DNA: TGTGCCAGCAGCTCCGGACAGGGAGCTAACTATGGCTACACCTTC.

The CDR3 reads CASSSDPPGLSGSSGYGYTF. The CDR3 nucleotides read TGTGCCAGTAGTAGCGATCCACCGGGTTTGAGTGGCTCCTCGGGCTATGGCTACACCTTC. The chain is built from TRBV19 and TRBJ1-2; D remains ambiguous. Trimming took 4 bases from V and 4 from J, leaving 31 bases between them. CDR3 length: 20 amino acids. The germline V gene encodes CDR1 LNHDA and CDR2 SQIVND (reference sequence).

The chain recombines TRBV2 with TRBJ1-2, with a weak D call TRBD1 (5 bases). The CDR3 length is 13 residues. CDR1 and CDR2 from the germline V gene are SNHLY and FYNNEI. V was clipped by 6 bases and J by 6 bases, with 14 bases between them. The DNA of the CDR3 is TGTGCCAGCAGCGAGAGGTACAGGAATGGCTACACCTTC. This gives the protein CASSERYRNGYTF. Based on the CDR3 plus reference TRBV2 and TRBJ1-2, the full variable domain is EPEVTQTPSHQVTQMGQEVILRCVPISNHLYFYWYRQILGQKVEFLVSFYNNEISEKSEIFDDQFSVERPDGSNFTLKIRSTKLEDSAMYFCASSERYRNGYTFGSGTRLTVV.

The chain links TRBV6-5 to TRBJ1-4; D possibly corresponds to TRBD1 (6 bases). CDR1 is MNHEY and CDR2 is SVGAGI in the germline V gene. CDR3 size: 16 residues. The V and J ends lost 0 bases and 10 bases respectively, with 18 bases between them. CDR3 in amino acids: CASSYSRQGSSGKLFF. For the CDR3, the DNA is TGTGCCAGCAGTTACTCGCGGCAGGGGTCCAGTGGAAAACTGTTTTTT.

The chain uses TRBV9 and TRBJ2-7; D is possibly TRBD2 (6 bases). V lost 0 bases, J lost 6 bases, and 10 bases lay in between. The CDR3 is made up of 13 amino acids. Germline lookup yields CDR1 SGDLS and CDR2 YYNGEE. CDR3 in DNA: TGTGCCAGCAGCGTAGCCGGGAGTCTCGAGCAGTACTTC. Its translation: CASSVAGSLEQYF.

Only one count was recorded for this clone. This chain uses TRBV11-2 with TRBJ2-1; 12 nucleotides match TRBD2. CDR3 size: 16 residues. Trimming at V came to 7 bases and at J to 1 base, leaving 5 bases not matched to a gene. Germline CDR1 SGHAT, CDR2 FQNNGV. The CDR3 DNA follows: TGTGCCAGCACCCCGACTAGCGGGAGATCCTACAATGAGCAGTTCTTC. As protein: CASTPTSGRSYNEQFF.

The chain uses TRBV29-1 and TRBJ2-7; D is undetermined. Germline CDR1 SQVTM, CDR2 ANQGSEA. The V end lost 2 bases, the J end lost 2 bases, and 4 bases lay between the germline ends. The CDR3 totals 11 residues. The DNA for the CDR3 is TGCAGCGTTGAATCCACCTACGAGCAGTACTTC. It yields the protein CSVESTYEQYF.

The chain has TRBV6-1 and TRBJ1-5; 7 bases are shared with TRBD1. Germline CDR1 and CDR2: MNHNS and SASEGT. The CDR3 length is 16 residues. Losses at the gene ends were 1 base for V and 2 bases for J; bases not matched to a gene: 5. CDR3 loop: CASSEVPQGGNQPQHF. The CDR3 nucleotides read TGTGCCAGCAGTGAAGTCCCGCAGGGGGGCAATCAGCCCCAGCATTTT.